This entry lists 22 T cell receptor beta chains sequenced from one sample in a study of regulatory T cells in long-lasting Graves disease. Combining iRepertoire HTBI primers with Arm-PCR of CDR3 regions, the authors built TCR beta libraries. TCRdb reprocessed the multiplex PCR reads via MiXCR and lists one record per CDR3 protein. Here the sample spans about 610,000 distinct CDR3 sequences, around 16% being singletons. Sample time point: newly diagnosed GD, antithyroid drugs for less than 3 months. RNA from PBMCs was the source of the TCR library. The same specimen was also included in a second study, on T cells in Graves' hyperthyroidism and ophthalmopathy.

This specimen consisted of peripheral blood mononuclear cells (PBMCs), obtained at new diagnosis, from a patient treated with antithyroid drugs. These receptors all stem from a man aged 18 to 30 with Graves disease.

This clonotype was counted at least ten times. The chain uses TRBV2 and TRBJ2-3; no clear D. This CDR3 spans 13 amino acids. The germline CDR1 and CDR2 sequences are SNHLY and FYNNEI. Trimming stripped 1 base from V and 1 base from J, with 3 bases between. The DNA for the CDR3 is TGTGCCAGCAGTGAAGGAGGCACAGATACGCAGTATTTT. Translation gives CASSEGGTDTQYF.

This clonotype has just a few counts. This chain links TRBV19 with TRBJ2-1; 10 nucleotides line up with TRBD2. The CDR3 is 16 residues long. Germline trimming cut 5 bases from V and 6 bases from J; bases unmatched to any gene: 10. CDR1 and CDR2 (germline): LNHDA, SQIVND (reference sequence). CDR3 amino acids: CASSPYLAGGGNEQFF. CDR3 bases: TGTGCCAGTAGTCCATATTTAGCGGGAGGCGGCAATGAGCAGTTCTTC.

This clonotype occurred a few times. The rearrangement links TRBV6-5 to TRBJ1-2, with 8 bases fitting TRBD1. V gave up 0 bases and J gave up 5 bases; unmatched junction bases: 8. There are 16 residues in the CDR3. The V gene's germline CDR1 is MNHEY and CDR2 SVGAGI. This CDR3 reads CASSYSGGQGLYGYTF. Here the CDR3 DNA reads TGTGCCAGCAGTTACTCGGGCGGACAGGGTTTGTATGGCTACACCTTC.

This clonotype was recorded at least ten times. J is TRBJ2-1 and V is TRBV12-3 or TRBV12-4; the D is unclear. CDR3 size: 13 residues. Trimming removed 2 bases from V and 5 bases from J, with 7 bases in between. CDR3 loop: CASSLSFNNEQFF. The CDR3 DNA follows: TGTGCCAGCAGTTTAAGTTTCAACAATGAGCAGTTCTTC.

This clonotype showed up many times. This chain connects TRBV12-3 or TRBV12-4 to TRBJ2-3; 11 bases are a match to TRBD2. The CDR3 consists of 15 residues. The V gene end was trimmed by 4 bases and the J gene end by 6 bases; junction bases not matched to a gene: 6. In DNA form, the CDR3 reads TGTGCCAGCAGTTCCTCCCTAGCGGGAGGCGATACGCAGTATTTT. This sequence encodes CASSSSLAGGDTQYF.

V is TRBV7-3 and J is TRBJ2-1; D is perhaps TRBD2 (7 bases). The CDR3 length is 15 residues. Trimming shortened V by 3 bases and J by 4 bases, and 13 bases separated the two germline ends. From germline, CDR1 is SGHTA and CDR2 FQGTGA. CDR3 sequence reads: CASSFSGGLYNEQFF. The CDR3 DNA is TGTGCCAGCAGCTTCTCGGGGGGCTTATACAATGAGCAGTTCTTC.

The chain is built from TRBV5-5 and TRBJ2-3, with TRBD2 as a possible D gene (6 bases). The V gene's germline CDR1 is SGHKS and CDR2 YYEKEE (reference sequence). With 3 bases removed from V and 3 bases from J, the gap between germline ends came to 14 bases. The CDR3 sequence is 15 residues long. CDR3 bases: TGTGCCAGCAGCTCGATGCGGGAACGGACAGATACGCAGTATTTT. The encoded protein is CASSSMRERTDTQYF.

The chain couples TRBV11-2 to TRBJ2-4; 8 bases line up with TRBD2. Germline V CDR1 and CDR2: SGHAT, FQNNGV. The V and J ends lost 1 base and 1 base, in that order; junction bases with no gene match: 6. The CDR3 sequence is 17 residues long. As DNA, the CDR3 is TGTGCCAGCAGCTTAGTGAGGGGCGGGAGGGCCAAAAACATTCAGTACTTC. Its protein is CASSLVRGGRAKNIQYF.

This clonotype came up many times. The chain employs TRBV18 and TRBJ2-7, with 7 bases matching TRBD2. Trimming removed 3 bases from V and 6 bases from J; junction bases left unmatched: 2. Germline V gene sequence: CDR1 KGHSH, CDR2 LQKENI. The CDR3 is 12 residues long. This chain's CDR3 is CASSPGEGEQYF. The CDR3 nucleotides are TGTGCCAGCTCACCGGGGGAGGGCGAGCAGTACTTC.

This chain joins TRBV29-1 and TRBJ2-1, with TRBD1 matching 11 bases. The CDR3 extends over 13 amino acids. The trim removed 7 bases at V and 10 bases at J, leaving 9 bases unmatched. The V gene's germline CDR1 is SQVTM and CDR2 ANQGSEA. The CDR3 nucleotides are TGCAGCGCATGGACAGGGGGCTCCTACGAGCAGTTCTTC. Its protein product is CSAWTGGSYEQFF.

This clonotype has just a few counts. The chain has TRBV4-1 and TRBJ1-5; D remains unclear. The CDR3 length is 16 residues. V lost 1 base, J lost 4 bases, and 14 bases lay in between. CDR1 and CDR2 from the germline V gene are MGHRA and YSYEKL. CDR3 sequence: CASSQVPETWNQPQHF. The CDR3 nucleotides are TGCGCCAGCAGCCAAGTGCCCGAGACCTGGAATCAGCCCCAGCATTTT.

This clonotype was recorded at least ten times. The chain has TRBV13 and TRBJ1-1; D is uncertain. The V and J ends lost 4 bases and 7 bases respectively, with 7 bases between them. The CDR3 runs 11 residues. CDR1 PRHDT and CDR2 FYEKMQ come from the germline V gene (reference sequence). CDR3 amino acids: CASSWESEAFF. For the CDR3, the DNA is TGTGCCAGCAGCTGGGAGAGTGAAGCTTTCTTT.

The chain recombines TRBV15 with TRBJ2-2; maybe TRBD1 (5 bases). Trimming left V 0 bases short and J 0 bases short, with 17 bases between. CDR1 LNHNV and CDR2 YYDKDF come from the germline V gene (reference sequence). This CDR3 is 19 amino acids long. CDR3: CATSRDLGRVAPNTGELFF. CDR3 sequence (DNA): TGTGCCACCAGCAGAGATCTGGGCAGGGTTGCCCCGAACACCGGGGAGCTGTTTTTT. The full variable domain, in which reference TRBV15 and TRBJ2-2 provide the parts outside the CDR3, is DAMVIQNPRYQVTQFGKPVTLSCSQTLNHNVMYWYQQKSSQAPKLLFHYYDKDFNNEADTPDNFQSRRPNTSFCFLDIRSPGLGDTAMYLCATSRDLGRVAPNTGELFFGEGSRLTVL.

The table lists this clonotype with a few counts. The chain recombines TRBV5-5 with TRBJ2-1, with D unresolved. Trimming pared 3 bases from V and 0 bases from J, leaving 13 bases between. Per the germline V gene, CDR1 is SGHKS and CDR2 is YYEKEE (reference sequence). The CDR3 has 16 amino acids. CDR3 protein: CASSSSAYHSYNEQFF. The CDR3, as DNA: TGTGCCAGCAGCTCCAGCGCATACCACTCCTACAATGAGCAGTTCTTC.

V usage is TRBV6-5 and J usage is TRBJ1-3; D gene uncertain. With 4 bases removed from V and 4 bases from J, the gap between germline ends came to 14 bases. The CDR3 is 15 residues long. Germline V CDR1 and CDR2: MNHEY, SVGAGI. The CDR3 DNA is TGTGCCAGCAGTTTGGTTTCAGCTCCGGGAAACACCATATATTTT. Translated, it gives CASSLVSAPGNTIYF.

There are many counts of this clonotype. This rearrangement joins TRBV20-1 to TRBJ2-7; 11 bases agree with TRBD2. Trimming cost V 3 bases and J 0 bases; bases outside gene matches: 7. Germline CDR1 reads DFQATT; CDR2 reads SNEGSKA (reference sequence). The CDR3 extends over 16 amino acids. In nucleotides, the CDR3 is TGCAGTGCTAGTCCTAGCGGGAGGCGAAGCTCCTACGAGCAGTACTTC. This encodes CSASPSGRRSSYEQYF.

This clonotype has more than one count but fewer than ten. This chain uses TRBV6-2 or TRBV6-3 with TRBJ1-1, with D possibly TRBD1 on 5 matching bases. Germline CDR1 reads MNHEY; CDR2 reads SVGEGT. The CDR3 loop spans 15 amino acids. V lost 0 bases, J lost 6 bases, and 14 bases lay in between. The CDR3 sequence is CASSYSMGSRAEAFF. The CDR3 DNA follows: TGTGCCAGCAGTTACTCGATGGGATCCAGGGCTGAAGCTTTCTTT.

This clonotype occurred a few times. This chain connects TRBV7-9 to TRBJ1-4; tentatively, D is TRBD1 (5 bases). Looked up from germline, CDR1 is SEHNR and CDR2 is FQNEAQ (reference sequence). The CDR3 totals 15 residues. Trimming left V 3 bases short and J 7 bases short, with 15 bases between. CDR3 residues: CASSFGPREGEKLFF. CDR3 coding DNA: TGTGCCAGCAGCTTCGGACCCAGGGAAGGTGAAAAACTGTTTTTT.

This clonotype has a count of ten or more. The CDR3 sequence: CASRVAGGSGEQFF. The CDR3 bases are TGTGCCAGCAGAGTAGCGGGAGGTTCGGGAGAGCAGTTCTTC. V usage is TRBV6-1 and J usage is TRBJ2-1; TRBD2 aligns across 10 bases. Germline V gene sequence: CDR1 MNHNS, CDR2 SASEGT. This CDR3 contains 14 residues. The V gene end was trimmed by 6 bases and the J gene end by 10 bases; junction bases not matched to a gene: 9.

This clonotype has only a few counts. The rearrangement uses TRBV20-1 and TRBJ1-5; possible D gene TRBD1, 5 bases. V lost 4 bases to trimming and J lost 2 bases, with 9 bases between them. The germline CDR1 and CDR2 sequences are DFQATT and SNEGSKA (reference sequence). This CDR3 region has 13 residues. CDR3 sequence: CSAIGDRNQPQHF. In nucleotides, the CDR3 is TGCAGTGCTATAGGGGATCGCAATCAGCCCCAGCATTTT.

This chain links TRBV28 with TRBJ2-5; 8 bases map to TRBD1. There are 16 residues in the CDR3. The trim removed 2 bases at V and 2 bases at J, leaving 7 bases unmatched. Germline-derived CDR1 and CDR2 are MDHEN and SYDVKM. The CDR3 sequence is CASSLRQGKIQETQYF. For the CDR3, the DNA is TGTGCCAGCAGTTTAAGACAGGGGAAGATTCAAGAGACCCAGTACTTC.

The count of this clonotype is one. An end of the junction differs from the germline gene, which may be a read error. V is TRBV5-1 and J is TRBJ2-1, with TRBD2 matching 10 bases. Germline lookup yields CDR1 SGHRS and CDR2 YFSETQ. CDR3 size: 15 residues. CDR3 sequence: CASSLTSGDYNEQLF. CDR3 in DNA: TGCGCCAGCAGCTTAACTAGCGGGGACTACAATGAGCAGCTCTTC.